The 6 T cell receptor beta chains given below trace back to one sample, sequenced in a study of blood T cell repertoires in COVID-19. The repertoire was sequenced with immunoSEQ multiplex PCR; TCRdb's copy has only in-frame clones and lacks some. Among approximately 220,000 clones listed, roughly 80% were seen once. The sequenced material came from peripheral blood. All receptors come from an elderly woman with acute or convalescent COVID-19.

This clone has only one observation. V and J are TRBV19 and TRBJ1-2, with D possibly TRBD1 on 5 matching bases. The V gene's germline CDR1 is LNHDA and CDR2 SQIVND (reference sequence). V was clipped by 4 bases and J by 5 bases, with 20 bases between them. This CDR3 spans 16 amino acids. Written as DNA, the CDR3 is TGTGCCAGTAGTACCCCACGGGGGAAACGGTTTTATGGCTACACCTTC. Its translation is CASSTPRGKRFYGYTF.

The J gene is TRBJ1-6, the V gene TRBV5-1; the match to TRBD1 covers 8 bases. This CDR3 contains 15 residues. Germline assignment: CDR1 SGHRS and CDR2 YFSETQ. The ends lost 0 bases at V and 10 bases at J; junction bases unmatched: 6. As DNA, the CDR3 is TGCGCCAGCAGCTTGGCCGCGACAGGGGACTCACCCCTCCACTTT. Its translation: CASSLAATGDSPLHF.

V is TRBV19 and J is TRBJ2-3, with 7 bases that match TRBD1. The ends lost 8 bases at V and 0 bases at J; junction bases unmatched: 5. Germline V lookup: CDR1 LNHDA, CDR2 SQIVND (reference sequence). This CDR3 has 14 residues. For the CDR3, the DNA is TGTGCCAGTCGGGACAGTTCTAGCACAGATACGCAGTATTTT. Translation gives CASRDSSSTDTQYF.

The rearrangement uses TRBV5-1 and TRBJ1-3; no firm D call. Germline CDR1 is SGHRS and CDR2 is YFSETQ. V lost 7 bases and J lost 0, with 14 bases in between. The CDR3 covers 15 residues. The CDR3 DNA is TGCGCCAGCCGCGAAACCCCAGGCTCTGGAAACACCATATATTTT. This translates into CASRETPGSGNTIYF.

V usage is TRBV18 and J usage is TRBJ1-6, with a tentative D call TRBD1 (5 bases). The V and J ends lost 2 bases and 8 bases respectively, with 10 bases between them. The CDR3 contains 14 residues. Germline V gene lookup returns CDR1 KGHSH and CDR2 LQKENI. CDR3 region: CASSPGGIDSPLHF. The CDR3 DNA sequence: TGTGCCAGCTCACCAGGGGGGATAGATTCACCCCTCCACTTT.

V usage is TRBV20-1 and J usage is TRBJ2-6; D is possibly TRBD1 (7 bases). This CDR3 is built from 14 residues. Per the germline V gene, CDR1 is DFQATT and CDR2 is SNEGSKA (reference sequence). Trimming cost V 3 bases and J 3 bases, with 9 bases left between them. CDR3 residues: CSASQGGGANVLTF. CDR3 DNA: TGCAGTGCTAGTCAGGGGGGTGGGGCCAACGTCCTGACTTTC.